This T cell receptor (beta chain) stems from a study of blood T cell repertoires in COVID-19. As for the study in general: Sites across the United States, Italy and Spain contributed samples from acute and convalescent COVID-19. PBMCs, B-cell-depleted T cells, or T cells provided the cDNA or gDNA that made up the material.

In the authors' methods: The assay estimated nucleated cells by amplifying reference gene primers. The repertoire was sequenced with immunoSEQ multiplex PCR; TCRdb's copy has only in-frame clones and lacks some. Clone size and V and J calls were adopted from that table, with D and trimming inferred from the DNA. The profile covers about 99,000 clones, with roughly four fifths appearing a single time and about 4.8% taken by the ten largest. Germline loops: CDR1 SGDLS, CDR2 YYNGEE. Deletions cut 4 bases from V and 2 bases from J, with 12 bases between. The CDR3 contains 14 residues. The rearrangement uses TRBV9 and TRBJ1-1, with unresolved D. This receptor was obtained from a man in his 60s with acute or convalescent COVID-19. The specimen was peripheral blood. Here the CDR3 reads CASSPTTVNTEAFF. The CDR3 bases are TGTGCCAGCAGCCCTACCACAGTAAACACTGAAGCTTTCTTT.